These 22 T cell receptor beta chains originate from one sample sequenced in a study of T cell responses to AZD1222 COVID-19 vaccine. Method: immunoSEQ multiplex PCR; TCRdb's copy keeps in-frame clones and lacks some. The table includes tens of thousands of clones, about nine tenths detected once. Material: peripheral blood, obtained on day 0 of AZD1222 vaccination. The receptors here all came from an adult in good health.

The chain recombines TRBV6-2 or TRBV6-3 with TRBJ2-1; TRBD2 matches at 13 bases. The V gene end was trimmed by 2 bases and the J gene end by 8 bases; junction bases not matched to a gene: 6. Looked up from germline, CDR1 is MNHEY and CDR2 is SVGEGT. This CDR3 spans 16 amino acids. The CDR3 DNA reads as TGTGCCAGCAGTTACCTCGGACTAGCGGGGGTCGATGAGCAGTTCTTC. Translated: CASSYLGLAGVDEQFF.

This clone was seen a single time. The chain is built from TRBV6-4 and TRBJ2-1; 13 bases map to TRBD2. The CDR3 spans 15 residues. Germline V CDR1 and CDR2: MRHNA, SNTAGT. Trimming took 6 bases from V and 5 from J; bases not matched to a gene: 4. The DNA of the CDR3 is TGTGCCAGCAGCCTGACTAGCGGGGGGCACAATGAGCAGTTCTTC. This sequence encodes CASSLTSGGHNEQFF.

V is TRBV7-9 and J is TRBJ1-1; TRBD1 might be the D (6 bases). Germline CDR1 SEHNR, CDR2 FQNEAQ (reference sequence). V shed 6 bases and J shed 6 bases, with 11 bases lying between them. The CDR3 covers 12 residues. The CDR3 nucleotides are TGTGCCAGCAGTCCAGGGGTGGCTGAAGCTTTCTTT. Translation gives CASSPGVAEAFF.

The genes are TRBV9 and TRBJ1-2; D unclear. This CDR3 is 12 amino acids long. The V end was cut by 1 base, the J end by 3 bases, with 4 bases between. CDR1 SGDLS and CDR2 YYNGEE come from the germline V gene. CDR3 coding DNA: TGTGCCAGCAGCGTACCAGACTATGGCTACACCTTC. As protein: CASSVPDYGYTF.

The chain carries TRBV4-2 and TRBJ2-1; 9 bases are shared with TRBD2. J was trimmed by 3 bases and V by 0 bases; bases with no gene match: 9. This CDR3 spans 18 amino acids. Germline CDR1 is LGHNA and CDR2 is YNFKEQ. CDR3 loop: CASSQESVAGGFYNEQFF. As DNA, the CDR3 is TGTGCCAGCAGCCAAGAATCCGTGGCGGGGGGGTTCTACAATGAGCAGTTCTTC.

The chain employs TRBV7-8 and TRBJ2-3, with 7 bases that match TRBD1. The CDR3 runs to 15 residues. With V trimmed by 6 bases and J by 6 bases, 12 bases remained unmatched. CDR1 SGHVS and CDR2 FQNEAQ come from the germline V gene. The CDR3 bases are TGTGCCAGCAGAAACCGGGACAGTTACCCCGATACGCAGTATTTT. It specifies CASRNRDSYPDTQYF.

The genes are TRBV19 and TRBJ2-3, with 7 bases that match TRBD2. The V gene end was trimmed by 0 bases and the J gene end by 1 base; junction bases not matched to a gene: 13. The CDR3 length is 19 residues. Germline V gene data show CDR1 as LNHDA and CDR2 as SQIVND (reference sequence). CDR3 sequence: CASSIDGPRGGAGTDTQYF. The DNA for the CDR3 is TGTGCCAGTAGTATAGATGGCCCCCGGGGAGGGGCAGGCACAGATACGCAGTATTTT.

A single count supports this clone. This chain links TRBV11-1 with TRBJ2-5; 8 nucleotides line up with TRBD1. V was pared by 2 bases and J by 5 bases, with 4 bases of the junction left unmatched. CDR3 length: 14 residues. Germline-derived CDR1 and CDR2 are SGHAT and FQDESV (reference sequence). CDR3: CASSLQGAVETQYF. In DNA form, the CDR3 reads TGTGCCAGCAGCTTACAGGGGGCGGTTGAGACCCAGTACTTC.

This clone was picked up a small number of times. The chain uses TRBV3-1 (or the pseudogene TRBV3-2) and TRBJ2-7; no reliable D call. This CDR3 has 13 amino acids. CDR1 is LGHDT and CDR2 is YNNKEL in the germline V gene (reference sequence). V was shortened by 0 bases and J by 6 bases, with 9 bases between the two germline ends. Here the CDR3 reads CASSQEVGREQYF. CDR3 DNA: TGTGCCAGCAGCCAAGAGGTAGGGCGCGAGCAGTACTTC.

This clone was counted only a few times. The rearrangement joins TRBV27 to TRBJ2-3; no reliable D call. The V and J ends lost 3 bases and 1 base respectively, with 11 bases between them. Germline V gives CDR1 MNHEY, CDR2 SMNVEV (reference sequence). The CDR3 has 15 residues. CDR3 nucleotide sequence: TGTGCCAGCAGTTTCCTAGTTGCGGGCACAGATACGCAGTATTTT. Translating gives CASSFLVAGTDTQYF.

The chain uses TRBV5-5 and TRBJ1-2, with 7 bases lining up with TRBD1. The junction had 8 bases not matched to a gene; V was cut back by 5 bases and J by 1 base. The CDR3 sequence is 15 residues long. From germline, CDR1 is SGHKS and CDR2 YYEKEE (reference sequence). As DNA, the CDR3 is TGTGCCAGCAGACCGACAGGGACGGATAACTATGGCTACACCTTC. Its translation is CASRPTGTDNYGYTF.

The chain uses TRBV15 and TRBJ1-1, with a weak D call TRBD1 (6 bases). CDR1 and CDR2 (germline): LNHNV, YYDKDF (reference sequence). Trimming took off 3 bases at V and 4 bases at J, with 18 bases between the two ends. The CDR3 contains 16 residues. The CDR3 region is CATSSFRGPLSTEAFF. The CDR3 DNA reads TGTGCCACCAGCAGTTTCAGGGGCCCTTTGAGCACTGAAGCTTTCTTT.

The J gene is TRBJ1-1, the V gene TRBV3-1 (or the pseudogene TRBV3-2), with D hard to call. V lost 4 bases and J 4 bases, leaving 10 bases between the germline ends. The CDR3 length is 13 residues. Germline V gene data show CDR1 as LGHDT and CDR2 as YNNKEL (reference sequence). The CDR3 DNA reads TGTGCCAGCAGCCCCCGATTATTCACTGAAGCTTTCTTT. As protein: CASSPRLFTEAFF.

The rearrangement uses TRBV11-2 and TRBJ2-1; 11 bases match TRBD2. The CDR3 is made up of 12 amino acids. Germline CDR1 reads SGHAT; CDR2 reads FQNNGV. The V segment lost 1 base and the J segment 15 bases; nucleotides outside the gene matches: 2. Here the CDR3 DNA reads TGTGCCAGCAGCTTAGGACTAGCGGGAATGTTCTTC. Translating gives CASSLGLAGMFF.

The chain uses TRBV7-9 and TRBJ2-7; D is possibly TRBD1 (6 bases). This CDR3 contains 13 residues. The V end lost 3 bases, the J end lost 3 bases, and 9 bases lay between the germline ends. Per germline, CDR1 SEHNR and CDR2 FQNEAQ (reference sequence). CDR3 loop: CASSLGRGYEQYF. In DNA, the CDR3 is TGTGCCAGCAGCTTGGGCAGGGGCTACGAGCAGTACTTC.

This rearrangement joins TRBV25-1 to TRBJ2-7; D is possibly TRBD2 (5 bases). The CDR3 spans 16 residues. V was pared by 4 bases and J by 1 base, with 17 bases between. Germline V gives CDR1 MGHDK, CDR2 SYGVNS. The CDR3 sequence: CASSGRPTGISYEQYF. For the CDR3, the DNA is TGTGCCAGCAGTGGTCGGCCGACCGGGATATCCTACGAGCAGTACTTC.

The V call is TRBV6-5, the J call TRBJ1-2; TRBD1 aligns across 12 bases. Trimming took 6 bases from V and 6 from J; bases not matched to a gene: 5. CDR1 and CDR2 from the germline V gene are MNHEY and SVGAGI. This CDR3 has 14 amino acids. The CDR3 bases are TGTGCCAGCAGCGAGGGACAGGGGGCGAATGGCTACACCTTC. Residues: CASSEGQGANGYTF.

The genes are TRBV28 and TRBJ1-2; D gene uncertain. V dropped 3 bases and J dropped 4 bases, with 12 bases sitting between them. The CDR3 is made up of 14 amino acids. Germline loops: CDR1 MDHEN, CDR2 SYDVKM. In DNA form, the CDR3 reads TGTGCCAGCAGTTTTCCTACAGAAGGCTATGGCTACACCTTC. Translation gives CASSFPTEGYGYTF.

The genes are TRBV10-3 and TRBJ1-1; perhaps TRBD1 as D (5 bases). The germline V and J ends were trimmed by 3 bases and 10 bases, with 9 bases remaining between them. The CDR3 contains 11 residues. Germline V gene data show CDR1 as ENHRY and CDR2 as SYGVKD. Here the CDR3 DNA reads TGTGCCATCAGTGATCTCCAGGGAGCTTTCTTT. It is translated as CAISDLQGAFF.

The V call is TRBV2, the J call TRBJ2-7; no clear D. Germline V gene data show CDR1 as SNHLY and CDR2 as FYNNEI. Trimming left V 1 base short and J 2 bases short, with 12 bases between. The CDR3 has 15 residues. As DNA, the CDR3 is TGTGCCAGCAGTGAAGGGCAAACTCCGACCTACGAGCAGTACTTC. This encodes CASSEGQTPTYEQYF.

V is TRBV7-9 and J is TRBJ2-7, with 7 bases that match TRBD2. Per the germline V gene, CDR1 is SEHNR and CDR2 is FQNEAQ (reference sequence). This CDR3 has 15 amino acids. The J segment lost 9 bases and the V segment lost 4 bases, leaving 15 bases of the junction unmatched. CDR3 protein: CASSSPHRLATSQYF. Written as DNA, the CDR3 is TGTGCCAGCAGCTCCCCTCATCGACTAGCAACTTCGCAGTACTTC.

The V gene is TRBV11-2, the J gene TRBJ1-2; the D gene is possibly TRBD1 (5 bases). With 4 bases removed from V and 0 bases from J, the gap between germline ends came to 15 bases. This CDR3 is built from 16 residues. Per germline, CDR1 SGHAT and CDR2 FQNNGV. The CDR3 protein is CASSSPGKGPNYGYTF. In DNA form, the CDR3 reads TGTGCCAGCAGCTCCCCAGGGAAGGGGCCTAACTATGGCTACACCTTC. The variable domain in full, completed from reference TRBV11-2 and TRBJ1-2, reads EAGVAQSPRYKIIEKRQSVAFWCNPISGHATLYWYQQILGQGPKLLIQFQNNGVVDDSQLPKDRFSAERLKGVDSTLKIQPAKLEDSAVYLCASSSPGKGPNYGYTFGSGTRLTVV.